This TCR beta chain was recovered during a study of T cells in Graves' hyperthyroidism and ophthalmopathy. Background on the study: The initial diagnosis was the point when peripheral blood was collected, ahead of any treatment. Study results and caveats: Most thyroid clonotypes expanded above 0.001 appeared in blood too.

Germline lookup yields CDR1 MNHEY and CDR2 SMNVEV (reference sequence). The CDR3 length is 14 residues. V lost 4 bases and J lost 3, with 9 bases in between. What was amplified from RNA transcripts were TCR beta CDR3 regions. First-round RT-PCR of the TCR CDR3 relied on the HTBI primer set. Each CDR3 protein is one row after TCRdb ran MiXCR on the multiplex PCR reads. This repertoire shows 350,000 to 400,000 distinct CDR3 sequences, about 15% found once; its top ten account for 32%. Diagnoses were made from clinical symptoms, serum measures (thyroxine and TRAb), thyroid ultrasound and orbital computed tomography. Source material for PBMCs was 10 ml fresh peripheral blood. This clonotype was found many times. Its antigen is not identified.

The receptor's source is a woman aged 25 to 45 with Graves' hyperthyroidism. Input material: blood. The V gene is TRBV27, the J gene TRBJ2-2; D gene ambiguous. The CDR3 is CASSSGGYTGELFF. CDR3 sequence (DNA): TGTGCCAGCAGTTCCGGTGGATACACCGGGGAGCTGTTTTTT.